The 25 T cell receptor beta chains listed next were all sequenced from one sample in a study of cytotoxic CD8 clonotypes in ibrutinib-treated CLL. Only in-frame clones appear in the TCRdb table, and some are missing; sequencing was by immunoSEQ multiplex PCR. The table records approximately 320,000 clones, over 60% of them present only once. Here the sequenced sample was PBMCs, taken after 36 months of ibrutinib treatment. The receptors were gathered from a human donor with chronic lymphocytic leukemia.

The rearrangement joins TRBV28 to TRBJ1-5; 7 bases agree with TRBD1. The CDR3 sequence is 14 residues long. Germline trimming cut 6 bases from V and 2 bases from J; bases unmatched to any gene: 4. CDR1 is MDHEN, CDR2 SYDVKM, per germline. The chain's CDR3 is CASREGAGNQPQHF. The DNA for the CDR3 is TGTGCCAGCAGAGAGGGGGCGGGCAATCAGCCCCAGCATTTT.

The chain links TRBV5-4 to TRBJ2-1, with D perhaps TRBD1 (5 bases). The germline V gene encodes CDR1 SGHNT and CDR2 YYREEE (reference sequence). The CDR3 has 14 amino acids. The V end lost 3 bases, the J end lost 6 bases, and 13 bases lay between the germline ends. CDR3 protein: CASSSVGHTNEQFF. In DNA form, the CDR3 reads TGTGCCAGCAGCTCGGTAGGACATACCAATGAGCAGTTCTTC.

This rearrangement joins TRBV27 to TRBJ1-5; TRBD1 agrees at 10 bases. The junction had 11 bases not matched to a gene; V was cut back by 5 bases and J by 7 bases. The CDR3 extends over 16 amino acids. Germline CDR1 MNHEY, CDR2 SMNVEV (reference sequence). The CDR3 is CASSPRDRGSRQPQHF. The CDR3 DNA reads as TGTGCCAGCAGTCCTCGGGACAGGGGTTCCAGACAGCCCCAGCATTTT.

The chain is built from TRBV27 and TRBJ2-2; D gene uncertain. V lost 3 bases to trimming and J lost 6 bases, with 11 bases between them. Per the germline V gene, CDR1 is MNHEY and CDR2 is SMNVEV (reference sequence). This CDR3 is 14 amino acids long. CDR3 residues: CASSFRVFAGELFF. The CDR3 DNA reads as TGTGCCAGCAGTTTTCGGGTATTCGCCGGGGAGCTGTTTTTT.

V usage is TRBV28 and J usage is TRBJ2-1; 9 bases fit TRBD2. The CDR3 runs to 17 residues. Per germline, CDR1 MDHEN and CDR2 SYDVKM. Unmatched junction bases numbered 11, after V lost 3 bases and J lost 5 bases. The CDR3 region has the DNA TGTGCCAGCAGTTTTAGCGGGGTCCTAGCGGGGAACAATGAGCAGTTCTTC. Residues: CASSFSGVLAGNNEQFF. Based on the CDR3 plus reference TRBV28 and TRBJ2-1, the full variable domain is DVKVTQSSRYLVKRTGEKVFLECVQDMDHENMFWYRQDPGLGLRLIYFSYDVKMKEKGDIPEGYSVSREKKERFSLILESASTNQTSMYLCASSFSGVLAGNNEQFFGPGTRLTVL.

This clone was observed a handful of times. The chain is built from TRBV5-1 and TRBJ2-7; 9 bases line up with TRBD1. After removal of 4 bases from V and 6 bases from J, the junction contained 8 bases not matched to a gene. CDR1 and CDR2 from the germline V gene are SGHRS and YFSETQ. CDR3 length: 14 residues. CDR3 DNA sequence: TGCGCCAGCAGCCACACACAGGGGGCCTCCGAGCAGTACTTC. Encoded protein: CASSHTQGASEQYF.

The chain couples TRBV19 to TRBJ2-2, with a possible D match to TRBD1 (5 bases). The CDR3 sequence is 16 residues long. Germline V CDR1 and CDR2: LNHDA, SQIVND (reference sequence). The V end lost 3 bases, the J end lost 6 bases, and 17 bases lay between the germline ends. CDR3 nucleotide sequence: TGTGCCAGTAGTATCCTCAGGGTTCGAGGTTCCGGGGAGCTGTTTTTT. Protein product: CASSILRVRGSGELFF. Variable domain in full (rest from reference TRBV19 and TRBJ2-2): DGGITQSPKYLFRKEGQNVTLSCEQNLNHDAMYWYRQDPGQGLRLIYYSQIVNDFQKGDIAEGYSVSREKKESFPLTVTSAQKNPTAFYLCASSILRVRGSGELFFGEGSRLTVL.

The chain employs TRBV5-6 and TRBJ2-7; 8 nucleotides agree with TRBD1. V dropped 4 bases and J dropped 2; count of bases not matched to a gene: 8. CDR3 size: 15 residues. Germline V CDR1 and CDR2: SGHDT, YYEEEE. The CDR3 nucleotides are TGTGCCAGCAGCACGCGGCAGGGGGCCGCCTACGAGCAGTACTTC. Translating it yields CASSTRQGAAYEQYF. Full variable domain (rest looked up from reference TRBV5-6 and TRBJ2-7): DAGVTQSPTHLIKTRGQQVTLRCSPKSGHDTVSWYQQALGQGPQFIFQYYEEEERQRGNFPDRFSGHQFPNYSSELNVNALLLGDSALYLCASSTRQGAAYEQYFGPGTRLTVT.

The V and J genes are TRBV7-6 and TRBJ2-3; D might be TRBD2 (6 bases). Deletions cut 4 bases from V and 1 base from J, with 9 bases between. The CDR3 consists of 14 residues. The V gene's germline CDR1 is SGHVS and CDR2 FNYEAQ. This CDR3 is CASSSRGGTDTQYF. The CDR3 nucleotides read TGTGCCAGCAGCTCCCGCGGGGGCACAGATACGCAGTATTTT.

The J gene is TRBJ2-7, the V gene TRBV28; 8 positions agree with TRBD1. This CDR3 comprises 15 residues. V lost 5 bases, J lost 4 bases, and 10 bases stayed unmatched. The germline V gene has CDR1 MDHEN and CDR2 SYDVKM. DNA of the CDR3: TGTGCCAGCAGTACTCAAGGACAGGGACATTACGAGCAGTACTTC. It specifies CASSTQGQGHYEQYF.

V is TRBV29-1 and J is TRBJ1-2; 12 bases line up with TRBD1. Germline CDR1 and CDR2: SQVTM and ANQGSEA. The CDR3 contains 13 residues. After removal of 4 bases from V and 7 bases from J, the junction contained 4 bases not matched to a gene. The CDR3 coding sequence is TGCAGCGTTGTGGGACAGGGGGCGGGTGGCTACACCTTC. Translated: CSVVGQGAGGYTF.

The gene calls are TRBV29-1 and TRBJ1-2; D is unclear. Trimming shortened V by 7 bases and J by 4 bases, and 13 bases separated the two germline ends. The CDR3 covers 12 residues. Germline assignment: CDR1 SQVTM and CDR2 ANQGSEA. CDR3 amino acids: CSAGRTGYGYTF. CDR3 in DNA: TGCAGCGCCGGACGGACGGGCTATGGCTACACCTTC.

The V gene is TRBV25-1, the J gene TRBJ1-5; D is uncertain. This CDR3 has 14 residues. Germline V gene data show CDR1 as MGHDK and CDR2 as SYGVNS. Trimming removed 2 bases from V and 7 bases from J, with 12 bases in between. The DNA of the CDR3 is TGTGCCAGCAGTGAACCGGGGTCGGGGCAGCCCCAGCATTTT. It codes for CASSEPGSGQPQHF.

The table lists this clone with a few counts. The V gene is TRBV6-5, the J gene TRBJ1-5, with D hard to call. CDR1 and CDR2 from the germline V gene are MNHEY and SVGAGI. Trimming took off 4 bases at V and 7 bases at J, with 14 bases between the two ends. This CDR3 region has 14 residues. CDR3 in DNA: TGTGCCAGCAGTTCCCTCCAGGCACGACAGCCCCAGCATTTT. Its translation is CASSSLQARQPQHF.

In its sample, this clone was seen a few times. The genes are TRBV14 and TRBJ2-7; 7 bases match TRBD2. The CDR3 sequence is 15 residues long. Germline loops: CDR1 SGHDN, CDR2 FVKESK. The ends lost 4 bases at V and 1 base at J; junction bases unmatched: 7. The CDR3 spells CASSRGLDHSYEQYF. As DNA, the CDR3 is TGTGCCAGCAGCCGAGGACTAGATCATTCCTACGAGCAGTACTTC. Full variable domain (remainder filled in from reference TRBV14 and TRBJ2-7): EAGVTQFPSHSVIEKGQTVTLRCDPISGHDNLYWYRRVMGKEIKFLLHFVKESKQDESGMPNNRFLAERTGGTYSTLKVQPAELEDSGVYFCASSRGLDHSYEQYFGPGTRLTVT.

Points on this clone: The same CDR3 arises from other DNA sequences in this sample as well. The chain employs TRBV9 and TRBJ2-1, with unresolved D. Per germline, CDR1 SGDLS and CDR2 YYNGEE. This CDR3 contains 11 residues. The V end lost 0 bases, the J end lost 10 bases, and 5 bases lay between the germline ends. The CDR3 protein is CASSVGGEQFF. The CDR3 bases are TGTGCCAGCAGCGTAGGTGGGGAGCAGTTCTTC.

J is TRBJ2-5 and V is TRBV6-4; the D gene could be TRBD1 or TRBD2 (5 bases each). The germline V gene has CDR1 MRHNA and CDR2 SNTAGT. The CDR3 has 13 amino acids. V gave up 5 bases and J gave up 5 bases, with 12 bases separating them. The CDR3 reads CASSRGPWETQYF. CDR3 bases: TGTGCCAGCAGTCGGGGCCCGTGGGAGACCCAGTACTTC.

The rearrangement joins TRBV18 to TRBJ2-5; 9 bases map to TRBD1. Germline lookup yields CDR1 KGHSH and CDR2 LQKENI. This CDR3 has 17 amino acids. The J segment lost 4 bases and the V segment lost 2 bases, leaving 11 bases of the junction unmatched. CDR3 region: CASSPISLPTGGETQYF. The CDR3 DNA follows: TGTGCCAGCTCACCAATCAGTCTCCCGACAGGGGGAGAGACCCAGTACTTC.

The chain uses TRBV6-5 and TRBJ2-5, with TRBD1 identical over 9 bases. Per the germline V gene, CDR1 is MNHEY and CDR2 is SVGAGI. V trimming: 5 bases; J trimming: 5 bases; junction bases outside the gene matches: 6. The CDR3 is 14 amino acids. CDR3 coding DNA: TGTGCCAGCAGTCCGAACAGGGGGCAGGAGACCCAGTACTTC. Amino acid sequence: CASSPNRGQETQYF.

The rearrangement joins TRBV29-1 to TRBJ1-1, with 7 bases that match TRBD1. With V trimmed by 0 bases and J by 3 bases, 7 bases remained unmatched. CDR3 size: 15 residues. The germline CDR1 and CDR2 sequences are SQVTM and ANQGSEA. The CDR3 reads CSVEDWAQGYTEAFF. The DNA for the CDR3 is TGCAGCGTTGAAGATTGGGCACAGGGGTACACTGAAGCTTTCTTT.

The V call is TRBV4-2, the J call TRBJ2-2; D not certain. Per the germline V gene, CDR1 is LGHNA and CDR2 is YNFKEQ. This CDR3 spans 14 amino acids. Trimming shortened V by 0 bases and J by 4 bases, and 6 bases separated the two germline ends. In DNA, the CDR3 is TGTGCCAGCAGCCAAGAGAGGAGCACCGGGGAGCTGTTTTTT. Amino acid sequence: CASSQERSTGELFF.

V usage is TRBV5-6 and J usage is TRBJ1-2; D call uncertain. Germline values: CDR1 SGHDT, CDR2 YYEEEE. V was pared by 0 bases and J by 1 base, with 13 bases between. There are 16 residues in the CDR3. CDR3 residues: CASSLGVTPHNYGYTF. Here the CDR3 DNA reads TGTGCCAGCAGCTTGGGAGTCACACCACATAACTATGGCTACACCTTC.

A few counts support this clone. The chain has TRBV13 and TRBJ2-5; 11 nucleotides match TRBD2. CDR1 PRHDT and CDR2 FYEKMQ come from the germline V gene (reference sequence). The CDR3 is made up of 15 amino acids. Germline trimming cut 3 bases from V and 5 bases from J; bases unmatched to any gene: 5. The CDR3 DNA follows: TGTGCCAGCAGCTTGACTAGCGGGGTTTCGGAGACCCAGTACTTC. Protein: CASSLTSGVSETQYF. Combining the CDR3 with reference TRBV13 and TRBJ2-5 gives the whole variable domain AAGVIQSPRHLIKEKRETATLKCYPIPRHDTVYWYQQGPGQDPQFLISFYEKMQSDKGSIPDRFSAQQFSDYHSELNMSSLELGDSALYFCASSLTSGVSETQYFGPGTRLLVL.

The V and J genes are TRBV27 and TRBJ2-7; D is perhaps TRBD1 (5 bases). The CDR3 has 13 amino acids. Per germline, CDR1 MNHEY and CDR2 SMNVEV (reference sequence). Trimming removed 9 bases from V and 6 bases from J, with 18 bases in between. The CDR3: CASSPGLVFEQYF. CDR3 nucleotides: TGTGCCAGTTCCCCAGGGCTAGTCTTCGAGCAGTACTTC.

The chain has TRBV11-2 and TRBJ2-1; D remains ambiguous. Germline loops: CDR1 SGHAT, CDR2 FQNNGV. The V gene lost 4 bases and the J gene lost 1 base, with 11 bases spanning the gap. The CDR3 totals 15 residues. The chain's CDR3 is CASSSGRWSYNEQFF. DNA for the CDR3: TGTGCCAGCAGCTCCGGAAGGTGGTCCTACAATGAGCAGTTCTTC.